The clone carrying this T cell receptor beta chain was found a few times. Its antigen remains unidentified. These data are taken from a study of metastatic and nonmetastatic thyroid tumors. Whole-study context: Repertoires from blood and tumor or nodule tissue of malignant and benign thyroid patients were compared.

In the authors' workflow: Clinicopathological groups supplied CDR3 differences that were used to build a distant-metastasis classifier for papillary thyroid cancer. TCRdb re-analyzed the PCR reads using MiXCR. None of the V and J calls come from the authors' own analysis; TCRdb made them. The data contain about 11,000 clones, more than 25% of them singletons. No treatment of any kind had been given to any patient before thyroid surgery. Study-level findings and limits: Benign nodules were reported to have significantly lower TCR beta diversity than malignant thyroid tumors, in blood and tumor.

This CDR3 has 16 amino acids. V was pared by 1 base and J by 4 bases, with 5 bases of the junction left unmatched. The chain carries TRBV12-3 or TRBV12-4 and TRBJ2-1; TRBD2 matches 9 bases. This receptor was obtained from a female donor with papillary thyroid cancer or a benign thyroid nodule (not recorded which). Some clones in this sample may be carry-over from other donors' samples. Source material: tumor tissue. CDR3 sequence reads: CASSLGLAVLYNEQFF. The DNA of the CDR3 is TGTGCCAGCAGTTTAGGACTAGCGGTACTGTACAATGAGCAGTTCTTC.